Sequencing of this TCR beta chain was carried out in a study of CD8 T cells in acute hepatitis C reinfection. The sample's time point: acute HCV infection, within 168 days of estimated infection date. Sequencing of hepatitis C virus-specific cells was done ex vivo rather than after in vitro expansion. A tetramer loaded with NS3 peptide 1073-1081 identified HCV-specific cells. Within the sample, this clone is medium-sized. Libraries were prepared by immunoSEQ multiplex PCR; TCRdb keeps only in-frame clonotypes and omits some of them. This sample has around 3,900 clones, with around 41% found just once. Study results and caveats: Overrepresentation in the naive pool did not explain the preferential TRBV04 and TRBV06 usage seen in all groups.

This CDR3 spans 14 amino acids. Trimming left V 2 bases short and J 1 base short, with 7 bases between. CDR1 is PRHDT, CDR2 FYEKMQ, per germline (reference sequence). The chain combines TRBV13 with TRBJ2-3, with D tentatively TRBD2 (6 bases). The sample was HCV NS3-1073 tetramer-sorted CD8+ T cells from PBMCs, taken during acute infection. This receptor was identified in a man aged 25 to 40 with chronic hepatitis C. Here the CDR3 DNA reads TGTGCCAGCAGCTTATCTAGCGGCACAGATACGCAGTATTTT. Its translation: CASSLSSGTDTQYF. Variable domain in full (rest from reference TRBV13 and TRBJ2-3): AAGVIQSPRHLIKEKRETATLKCYPIPRHDTVYWYQQGPGQDPQFLISFYEKMQSDKGSIPDRFSAQQFSDYHSELNMSSLELGDSALYFCASSLSSGTDTQYFGPGTRLTVL.